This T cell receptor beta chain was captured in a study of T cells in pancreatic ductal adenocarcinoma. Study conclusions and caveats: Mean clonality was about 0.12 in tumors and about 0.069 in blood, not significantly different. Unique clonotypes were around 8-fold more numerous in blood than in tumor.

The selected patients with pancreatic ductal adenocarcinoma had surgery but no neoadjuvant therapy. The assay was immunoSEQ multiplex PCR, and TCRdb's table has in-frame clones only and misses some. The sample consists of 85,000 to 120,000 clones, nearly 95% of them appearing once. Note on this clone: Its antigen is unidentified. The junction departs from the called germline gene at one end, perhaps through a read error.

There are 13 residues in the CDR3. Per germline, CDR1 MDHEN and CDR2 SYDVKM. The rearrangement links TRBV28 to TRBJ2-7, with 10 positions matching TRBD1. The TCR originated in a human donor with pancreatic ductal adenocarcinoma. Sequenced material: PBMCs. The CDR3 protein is CASGSGLGQGTGF. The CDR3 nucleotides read TGTGCCAGCGGGTCCGGATTGGGACAGGGGACGGGCTTC.